The TCR beta chain under discussion was sequenced for a study of blood T cells in healthy people across ages. A word on this clonotype: The antigen is unknown.

The second PCR ran about 6 to 12 cycles with a sample-barcoded 5' primer and J-beta primers. TCRdb itself ran the 5' RACE reads through MiXCR, one entry per CDR3 protein. The sample carries fewer than 600,000 distinct CDR3 sequences, 25% to 35% recorded once. Trimming stripped 1 base from V and 7 bases from J, with 11 bases between. Per germline, CDR1 SGHAT and CDR2 FQNNGV. This CDR3 region has 14 residues. Findings and caveats of the study: Higher diversity, along with more naive CD4+ cells, distinguished long-lived donors from aged donors.

Every donor gave approximately 10 milliliters of peripheral blood. Every sample had a minimum of 6.5 million PBMCs isolated. This same sample was also part of a study on T cells of mothers and their children.

What was sequenced was blood. This TCR came from a boy aged 2 to 9 in good health. The V and J genes are TRBV11-2 and TRBJ2-1, with TRBD1 as a possible D gene (5 bases). CDR3 nucleotide sequence: TGTGCCAGCAGCTTAGGGGGCAGGGTTAATGAGCAGTTCTTC. Protein: CASSLGGRVNEQFF. Full variable domain (outside the CDR3, taken from reference TRBV11-2 and TRBJ2-1): EAGVAQSPRYKIIEKRQSVAFWCNPISGHATLYWYQQILGQGPKLLIQFQNNGVVDDSQLPKDRFSAERLKGVDSTLKIQPAKLEDSAVYLCASSLGGRVNEQFFGPGTRLTVL.